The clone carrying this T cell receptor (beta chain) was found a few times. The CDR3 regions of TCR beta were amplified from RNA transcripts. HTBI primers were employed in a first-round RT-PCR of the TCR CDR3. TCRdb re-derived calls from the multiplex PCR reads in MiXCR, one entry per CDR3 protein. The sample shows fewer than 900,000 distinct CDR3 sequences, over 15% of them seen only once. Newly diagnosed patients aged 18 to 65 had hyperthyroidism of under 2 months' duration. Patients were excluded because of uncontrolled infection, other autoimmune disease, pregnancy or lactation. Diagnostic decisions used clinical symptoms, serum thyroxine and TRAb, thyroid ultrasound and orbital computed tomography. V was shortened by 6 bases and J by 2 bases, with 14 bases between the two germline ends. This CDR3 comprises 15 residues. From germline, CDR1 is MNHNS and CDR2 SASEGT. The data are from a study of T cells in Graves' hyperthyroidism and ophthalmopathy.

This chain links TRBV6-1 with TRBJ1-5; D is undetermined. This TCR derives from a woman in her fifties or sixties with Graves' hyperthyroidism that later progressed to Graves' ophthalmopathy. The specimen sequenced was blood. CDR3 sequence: CASSWVVKGNQPQHF. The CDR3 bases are TGTGCCAGCAGCTGGGTTGTGAAAGGCAATCAGCCCCAGCATTTT.